These 25 T cell receptor beta chains came from one sample sequenced in a study of neurological immune-mediated disorders. Using its own MiXCR run on the 5' RACE reads, TCRdb lists one record per CDR3 protein. There are 35,000 or so distinct CDR3 sequences in the sample; around 14% occur only once, and around 27% lies in the top ten. Sequencing used PBMCs. The receptors derive from a woman between 45 and 65 years old with HTLV-1-associated myelopathy (HAM/TSP).

This clonotype was found many times. Written as DNA, the CDR3 is TGTGCCACCATGACTAGCGATACGCAGTATTTT. Translated, it gives CATMTSDTQYF. The chain employs TRBV24-1 and TRBJ2-3; 7 bases fit TRBD2. CDR1 and CDR2 (germline): KGHDR, SFDVKD. Trimming at V came to 8 bases and at J to 6 bases, leaving 1 base not matched to a gene. The CDR3 runs 11 residues.

The J gene is TRBJ2-5, the V gene TRBV5-1; 12 bases fit TRBD2. The CDR3 length is 18 residues. The V and J ends lost 5 bases and 4 bases, in that order; junction bases with no gene match: 15. Germline assignment: CDR1 SGHRS and CDR2 YFSETQ. CDR3 DNA sequence: TGCGCCAGCAGGCCCCACCTTACTAGCGGGGGGCGGCGAGAGACCCAGTACTTC. Protein product: CASRPHLTSGGRRETQYF.

This clonotype was recorded many times. This rearrangement joins TRBV11-2 to TRBJ2-1; no firm D call. This CDR3 is built from 16 residues. Germline V gives CDR1 SGHAT, CDR2 FQNNGV. V lost 5 bases, J lost 2 bases, and 16 bases lay in between. CDR3 coding DNA: TGTGCCAGCAGCCCCCAATACCCCACTGCCTACAATGAGCAGTTCTTC. It yields the protein CASSPQYPTAYNEQFF.

This clonotype has ten or more counts. The gene calls are TRBV20-1 and TRBJ1-5; maybe TRBD1 (6 bases). V lost 3 bases and J 0 bases, leaving 9 bases between the germline ends. This CDR3 comprises 14 residues. The V gene's germline CDR1 is DFQATT and CDR2 SNEGSKA (reference sequence). In DNA form, the CDR3 reads TGCAGTGCTAGGGGGGGCTATAGCAATCAGCCCCAGCATTTT. It yields the protein CSARGGYSNQPQHF.

This clonotype was detected many times. The genes are TRBV11-2 and TRBJ2-7; possible D gene TRBD2, 6 bases. Germline V gene lookup returns CDR1 SGHAT and CDR2 FQNNGV. V was pared by 1 base and J by 3 bases, with 13 bases between. CDR3 length: 15 residues. The CDR3 loop is CASSLGSISGYEQYF. CDR3 DNA sequence: TGTGCCAGCAGCTTAGGAAGTATTAGCGGCTACGAGCAGTACTTC.

This clonotype was picked up many times. This chain links TRBV12-3 or TRBV12-4 with TRBJ1-2, with a tentative D call TRBD1 (5 bases). This CDR3 region has 14 residues. V lost 5 bases to trimming and J lost 6 bases, with 16 bases between them. The CDR3 nucleotides are TGTGCCAGCAGTCCAATGGGGGATTGGGATGGCTACACCTTC. This encodes CASSPMGDWDGYTF.

This clonotype was recorded many times. The rearrangement joins TRBV15 to TRBJ1-5, with 8 positions matching TRBD1. The CDR3 is made up of 14 amino acids. Per the germline V gene, CDR1 is LNHNV and CDR2 is YYDKDF (reference sequence). V shed 6 bases, J shed 2 bases, and the junction held 3 bases outside the gene matches. CDR3 loop: CATRQTGGNQPQHF. The CDR3 DNA sequence: TGTGCCACCAGGCAGACAGGGGGCAATCAGCCCCAGCATTTT.

J is TRBJ2-3 and V is TRBV9, with D unresolved. Germline lookup yields CDR1 SGDLS and CDR2 YYNGEE. The CDR3 spans 15 residues. V lost 4 bases to trimming and J lost 0 bases, with 12 bases between them. CDR3 loop: CASSLDRRSTDTQYF. The CDR3 bases are TGTGCCAGCAGCCTAGACCGACGAAGCACAGATACGCAGTATTTT.

There are many counts of this clonotype. This CDR3 reads CASSLDEKLFF. The CDR3 bases are TGTGCCAGCAGCTTAGACGAAAAACTGTTTTTT. The V call is TRBV7-2, the J call TRBJ1-4; D call uncertain. CDR1 SGHTA and CDR2 FQGNSA come from the germline V gene. The CDR3 length is 11 residues. Trimming pared 1 base from V and 8 bases from J, leaving 2 bases between.

This clonotype was counted at least ten times. V and J are TRBV28 and TRBJ1-4, with no clear D. The germline CDR1 and CDR2 sequences are MDHEN and SYDVKM. CDR3 length equals 12 residues. V was clipped by 5 bases and J by 10 bases, with 11 bases between them. The CDR3 sequence: CASSQVEGKLFF. In nucleotides, the CDR3 is TGTGCCAGCAGTCAGGTGGAGGGAAAACTGTTTTTT.

On this clonotype itself: Without the conserved terminal phenylalanine or tryptophan, this CDR3 likely stems from a read error. Because the CDR3's place on the DNA is in doubt, the DNA is left out and the CDR3 is given as listed by TCRdb. The chain carries TRBV11-2 and TRBJ1-1. CDR1 is SGHAT and CDR2 is FQNNGV in the germline V gene. The CDR3 has 15 amino acids, counting both end residues. The CDR3 region is CASSLEILGNTEALY.

This clonotype came up many times. The CDR3 reads CASSLAWVRGRGSPLHF. CDR3 DNA: TGTGCCAGCAGCTTAGCCTGGGTACGGGGGCGGGGTTCACCCCTCCACTTT. V usage is TRBV7-2 and J usage is TRBJ1-6, with D perhaps TRBD1 (6 bases). The CDR3 consists of 17 residues. V lost 0 bases, J lost 9 bases, and 18 bases lay in between. CDR1 and CDR2 (germline): SGHTA, FQGNSA.

The chain recombines TRBV28 with TRBJ2-6; D is ambiguous. CDR1 is MDHEN and CDR2 is SYDVKM in the germline V gene. The CDR3 has 16 amino acids. Trimming took off 4 bases at V and 0 bases at J, with 10 bases between the two ends. The CDR3 DNA follows: TGTGCCAGCAGTTCCCGGTGGGCCTCTGGGGCCAACGTCCTGACTTTC. Amino acids: CASSSRWASGANVLTF. Using reference TRBV28 and TRBJ2-6 for the parts outside the CDR3, the full variable domain is DVKVTQSSRYLVKRTGEKVFLECVQDMDHENMFWYRQDPGLGLRLIYFSYDVKMKEKGDIPEGYSVSREKKERFSLILESASTNQTSMYLCASSSRWASGANVLTFGAGSRLTVL.

This clonotype showed up many times. The chain employs TRBV3-1 and TRBJ2-3; no clear D. Looked up from germline, CDR1 is LGHDT and CDR2 is YNNKEL (reference sequence). This CDR3 is built from 15 residues. V lost 0 bases and J 2 bases, leaving 9 bases between the germline ends. DNA of the CDR3: TGTGCCAGCAGCCAAGAATGGGCAATCACAGATACGCAGTATTTT. Protein sequence: CASSQEWAITDTQYF.

This clonotype has only a few counts. The rearrangement joins TRBV6-1 to TRBJ1-1; D is ambiguous. V lost 7 bases and J 0 bases, leaving 9 bases between the germline ends. This CDR3 region has 13 residues. The germline V gene encodes CDR1 MNHNS and CDR2 SASEGT. The CDR3 DNA is TGTGCCAGCATTTATATGGTGAACACTGAAGCTTTCTTT. Its protein product is CASIYMVNTEAFF.

This clonotype was seen many times. The V gene is TRBV7-2, the J gene TRBJ1-1; 7 nucleotides agree with TRBD1. Germline CDR1 is SGHTA and CDR2 is FQGNSA. Trimming cost V 5 bases and J 0 bases; bases outside gene matches: 9. This CDR3 comprises 16 residues. CDR3 amino acids: CASSRQGVPLNTEAFF. The CDR3 DNA sequence: TGTGCCAGCAGCAGGCAGGGGGTCCCGCTGAACACTGAAGCTTTCTTT.

This chain uses TRBV7-2 with TRBJ2-3; 8 positions agree with TRBD2. The CDR3 covers 15 residues. V lost 5 bases and J lost 6; bases outside the gene matches: 10. CDR1 is SGHTA, CDR2 FQGNSA, per germline. The CDR3 loop is CASSRPPGGADTQYF. CDR3 in DNA: TGTGCCAGCAGCCGCCCCCCGGGGGGGGCGGATACGCAGTATTTT.

This clonotype was found many times. This chain uses TRBV24-1 with TRBJ2-1, with a tentative D call TRBD1 (5 bases). Germline-derived CDR1 and CDR2 are KGHDR and SFDVKD. This CDR3 is 16 amino acids long. The ends were cut back, 4 bases at V and 7 bases at J, with 19 bases in the middle. CDR3 protein: CATSEHQGNGRNEQFF. In nucleotides, the CDR3 is TGTGCCACCAGTGAGCATCAGGGTAATGGCAGAAATGAGCAGTTCTTC.

This clonotype was seen repeatedly, ten times or more. The chain uses TRBV5-1 and TRBJ2-1; tentatively, D is TRBD2 (6 bases). Germline CDR1 SGHRS, CDR2 YFSETQ. The V and J ends lost 0 bases and 4 bases respectively, with 14 bases between them. The CDR3 loop spans 16 amino acids. The CDR3 coding sequence is TGCGCCAGCAGCTTGGTACGGGACTTAATTTACAATGAGCAGTTCTTC. Protein product: CASSLVRDLIYNEQFF. Complete variable domain (other parts from reference TRBV5-1 and TRBJ2-1): KAGVTQTPRYLIKTRGQQVTLSCSPISGHRSVSWYQQTPGQGLQFLFEYFSETQRNKGNFPGRFSGRQFSNSRSEMNVSTLELGDSALYLCASSLVRDLIYNEQFFGPGTRLTVL.

This clonotype was picked up many times. This chain connects TRBV9 to TRBJ2-7; D could derive from TRBD1 or TRBD2 (5 bases each). This CDR3 has 13 residues. Deletions cut 4 bases from V and 3 bases from J, with 11 bases between. Germline CDR1 reads SGDLS; CDR2 reads YYNGEE. CDR3 loop: CASSPGRIYEQYF. Written as DNA, the CDR3 is TGTGCCAGCAGCCCGGGGCGAATCTACGAGCAGTACTTC.

This clonotype has a count of ten or more. The gene calls are TRBV4-3 and TRBJ1-5, with a weak D call TRBD1 (5 bases). Trimming removed 0 bases at V and 5 bases at J, with 14 bases between. The CDR3 length is 16 residues. Germline-derived CDR1 and CDR2 are LGHNA and YSLEER. The CDR3, as DNA: TGCGCCAGCAGCCAAGAATTAGAACAGGAGTATCAGCCCCAGCATTTT. It is translated as CASSQELEQEYQPQHF.

This clonotype has more than one count but fewer than ten. The V gene is TRBV3-1, the J gene TRBJ1-5, with D hard to call. V gave up 0 bases and J gave up 3 bases, with 9 bases separating them. CDR1 and CDR2 (germline): LGHDT, YNNKEL (reference sequence). This CDR3 region has 15 residues. CDR3 coding DNA: TGTGCCAGCAGCCAAGATTATACAATCAATCAGCCCCAGCATTTT. Protein product: CASSQDYTINQPQHF.

This clonotype was found many times. The chain employs TRBV20-1 and TRBJ2-1; D unclear. The CDR3 consists of 14 residues. Germline V gene data show CDR1 as DFQATT and CDR2 as SNEGSKA (reference sequence). V was cut by 2 bases and J by 0 bases, with 8 bases left in between. CDR3 DNA: TGCAGTGCTAGACTAGGAAGCTCCTACAATGAGCAGTTCTTC. Amino acid sequence: CSARLGSSYNEQFF.

This clonotype was detected ten times or more. One end of the junction is discordant with germline, which a read error may explain. This chain links TRBV7-7 with TRBJ2-3; no clear D. Germline V gene lookup returns CDR1 SSHAT and CDR2 FNYEAQ (reference sequence). The CDR3 has 14 amino acids. The CDR3 region is CASSLGHRTDTQYF. The DNA for the CDR3 is TGTGCTAGCAGCTTGGGTCACCGCACAGATACGCAGTATTTT.

This clonotype showed up many times. This chain links TRBV6-2 or TRBV6-3 with TRBJ1-5; D is perhaps TRBD1 (6 bases). The germline CDR1 and CDR2 sequences are MNHEY and SVGEGT. The CDR3 runs to 12 residues. Trimming removed 6 bases from V and 6 bases from J, with 9 bases in between. CDR3 coding DNA: TGTGCCAGCAGCTGGGGGCGTCAGCCCCAGCATTTT. Translating it yields CASSWGRQPQHF.